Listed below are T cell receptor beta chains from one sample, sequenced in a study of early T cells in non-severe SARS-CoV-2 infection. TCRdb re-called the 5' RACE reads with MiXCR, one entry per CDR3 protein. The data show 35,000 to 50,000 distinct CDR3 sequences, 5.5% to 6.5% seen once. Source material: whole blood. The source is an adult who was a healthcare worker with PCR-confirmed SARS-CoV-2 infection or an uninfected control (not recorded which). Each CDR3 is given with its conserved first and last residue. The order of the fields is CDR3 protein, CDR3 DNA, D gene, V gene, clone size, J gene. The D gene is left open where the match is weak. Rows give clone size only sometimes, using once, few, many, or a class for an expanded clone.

CASSQEAVLYEQYF	TGTGCCAGCAGCCAAGAAGCAGTATTATACGAGCAGTACTTC	.	TRBV14	many	TRBJ2-7
CASRDGLLGTEAFF	TGTGCCAGCAGGGACGGGTTGCTTGGCACTGAAGCTTTCTTT	.	TRBV7-9	many	TRBJ1-1
CASSELGGATDTQYF	TGTGCCAGCAGTGAGCTCGGGGGAGCCACAGATACGCAGTATTTT	.	TRBV6-1	.	TRBJ2-3
CASSLVETGGYEQYF	TGCGCCAGCAGCTTGGTTGAGACTGGGGGCTACGAGCAGTACTTC	.	TRBV5-1	many	TRBJ2-7
CASSWGGQPSTEAFF	TGTGCCAGCAGCTGGGGAGGACAGCCAAGTACTGAAGCTTTCTTT	.	TRBV5-6	many	TRBJ1-1
CASSPDEGVHFEQYF	TGTGCCAGTAGTCCCGACGAGGGAGTTCATTTCGAGCAGTACTTC	.	TRBV19	many	TRBJ2-7
CASSLGGGNEKLFF	TGTGCCAGCAGCTTAGGAGGGGGCAATGAAAAACTGTTTTTT	TRBD1	TRBV11-2	medium-sized	TRBJ1-4
CASSSGLKETQYF	TGTGCCAGCAGCTCCGGACTAAAAGAGACCCAGTACTTC	.	TRBV7-6	many	TRBJ2-5
CSARPGLSNSPLHF	TGCAGTGCTAGACCGGGACTGAGTAATTCACCCCTCCACTTT	.	TRBV20-1	few	TRBJ1-6
CASSSLGPLGNQPQHF	TGTGCCAGCAGTAGTCTAGGGCCTCTCGGGAATCAGCCCCAGCATTTT	.	TRBV6-5	few	TRBJ1-5
CASSLAGGRRDIQYF	TGTGCCAGCAGTTTAGCGGGGGGCAGGAGGGACATTCAGTACTTC	.	TRBV12-3/TRBV12-4	.	TRBJ2-4
CASSLRVGETQYF	TGTGCCAGCAGCTTGAGGGTCGGGGAGACCCAGTACTTC	.	TRBV7-6	many	TRBJ2-5
CASSELGRESYGYTF	TGCGCCAGCAGTGAGCTGGGCAGGGAAAGCTATGGCTACACCTTC	.	TRBV10-2	.	TRBJ1-2
CASSLGGVEETQYF	TGTGCCAGCAGCTTAGGAGGGGTGGAAGAGACCCAGTACTTC	.	TRBV7-7	few	TRBJ2-5
CASSQEFSPLHF	TGTGCCAGCAGCCAAGAATTCTCACCCCTCCACTTT	.	TRBV3-1	many	TRBJ1-6
CASSLVSGGSYEQYF	TGTGCCAGCAGCTTAGTGAGCGGGGGATCCTACGAGCAGTACTTC	TRBD2	TRBV7-2	.	TRBJ2-7
CASSTRDRGGTEAFF	TGTGCCAGCAGTACCCGGGACAGGGGGGGCACTGAAGCTTTCTTT	TRBD1	TRBV6-5	.	TRBJ1-1
CSARQGDTQYF	TGCAGCGCCCGTCAGGGAGATACGCAGTATTTT	.	TRBV29-1	few	TRBJ2-3
CSAKGGSSYEQYF	TGCAGTGCTAAGGGGGGGAGCTCCTACGAGCAGTACTTC	.	TRBV20-1	many	TRBJ2-7
CASSLGSGGPGNIQYF	TGTGCCAGCAGCTTGGGTAGCGGGGGCCCGGGAAACATTCAGTACTTC	TRBD2	TRBV5-6	.	TRBJ2-4
CASSQERTGSGDTQYF	TGCGCCAGCAGCCAAGAAAGGACAGGGTCGGGAGATACGCAGTATTTT	TRBD1	TRBV4-1	many	TRBJ2-3
CASSQDPYLQETQYF	TGTGCCAGCAGCCAAGACCCCTACTTACAAGAGACCCAGTACTTC	.	TRBV3-2	many	TRBJ2-5
CASSVEEGDYGYTF	TGTGCCAGCAGCGTAGAGGAGGGAGACTATGGCTACACCTTC	.	TRBV9	.	TRBJ1-2
CATSPGSISGNTIYF	TGTGCCACCAGCCCAGGGTCCATCTCTGGAAACACCATATATTTT	.	TRBV15	many	TRBJ1-3
CASSRPGDRTDTQYF	TGTGCCAGCAGTAGGCCGGGGGACCGCACAGATACGCAGTATTTT	.	TRBV6-2/TRBV6-3	many	TRBJ2-3
CASSHTGLAGGPPSYNEQFF	TGTGCCAGCAGCCACACGGGACTAGCGGGGGGACCTCCTTCCTACAATGAGCAGTTCTTC	TRBD2	TRBV27	many	TRBJ2-1
CASSIREREQFF	TGTGCCAGTAGTATACGAGAAAGGGAGCAGTTCTTC	.	TRBV19	many	TRBJ2-1
CASSPTGGQVEQYF	TGTGCCAGCAGCCCCACAGGGGGCCAGGTCGAGCAGTACTTC	TRBD1	TRBV11-2	.	TRBJ2-7
CASSLDSPERETQYF	TGCGCCAGCAGCCTAGACAGCCCAGAGAGAGAGACCCAGTACTTC	.	TRBV5-1	few	TRBJ2-5
CATGQGTQPQHF	TGTGCCACGGGACAGGGGACTCAGCCCCAGCATTTT	TRBD1	TRBV6-5	many	TRBJ1-5
CASSQGTGGSDVAKNIQYF	TGTGCCAGCAGCCAGGGGACAGGGGGCTCCGACGTAGCCAAAAACATTCAGTACTTC	TRBD1	TRBV14	.	TRBJ2-4
CSAHTSGVYEQYF	TGCAGTGCCCATACTAGCGGGGTTTACGAGCAGTACTTC	TRBD2	TRBV20-1	many	TRBJ2-7
CASSEFEFRGDTQYF	TGTGCCAGCAGTGAATTCGAATTTAGGGGCGATACGCAGTATTTT	.	TRBV25-1	few	TRBJ2-3
CASSLAFDGRSYEQYF	TGTGCCAGCAGCTTAGCGTTCGACGGCCGCTCCTACGAGCAGTACTTC	.	TRBV7-2	many	TRBJ2-7
CASSQTFAGGPPTDTQYF	TGCGCCAGCAGCCAGACCTTTGCGGGGGGCCCCCCCACAGATACGCAGTATTTT	TRBD2	TRBV4-3	many	TRBJ2-3
CASSRGGTSGTDTQYF	TGTGCCAGCAGCCGCGGCGGGACTAGCGGCACAGATACGCAGTATTTT	TRBD2	TRBV7-2	few	TRBJ2-3
CASSFGTDTQYF	TGTGCCAGCAGCTTCGGCACAGATACGCAGTATTTT	.	TRBV11-2	.	TRBJ2-3
CSVRNRDRLTDTQYF	TGCAGCGTTCGGAACCGGGACAGGCTCACAGATACGCAGTATTTT	TRBD1	TRBV29-1	many	TRBJ2-3
CATSRARGADSNQPQHF	TGTGCCACCAGCAGGGCCCGGGGCGCCGATAGCAATCAGCCCCAGCATTTT	.	TRBV15	many	TRBJ1-5
CASSLAGWSPDTQYF	TGTGCCAGCAGCTTAGCCGGGTGGAGCCCAGATACGCAGTATTTT	.	TRBV7-9	few	TRBJ2-3
CSARDVRDYEQYF	TGCAGTGCTAGAGATGTGCGGGACTACGAGCAGTACTTC	.	TRBV20-1	few	TRBJ2-7
CSARDLRNPSGNTIYF	TGCAGTGCTAGAGATTTGCGGAATCCCTCTGGAAACACCATATATTTT	.	TRBV20-1	many	TRBJ1-3
CASSEKVENIQYF	TGCGCCAGCAGTGAAAAGGTCGAAAACATTCAGTACTTC	.	TRBV10-1	many	TRBJ2-4
CASSEKAGGGNQPQHF	TGTGCCAGCAGTGAGAAAGCCGGGGGTGGCAATCAGCCCCAGCATTTT	.	TRBV6-1	.	TRBJ1-5
CASGLVGANTEAFF	TGTGCTAGTGGTTTGGTAGGAGCAAACACTGAAGCTTTCTTT	.	TRBV12-5	many	TRBJ1-1
CASSRRETVGQVVSYEQYF	TGTGCCAGCAGCCGAAGGGAGACAGTGGGCCAGGTGGTTTCCTACGAGCAGTACTTC	.	TRBV14	.	TRBJ2-7
CASSLGGENTYEQYF	TGTGCCAGCAGTTTAGGAGGGGAGAACACCTACGAGCAGTACTTC	.	TRBV28	.	TRBJ2-7
CASSQGTGETQYF	TGTGCCAGCTCACAGGGGACCGGAGAGACCCAGTACTTC	.	TRBV18	many	TRBJ2-5
CASSFPQGENTEAFF	TGTGCCAGCAGTTTCCCCCAGGGTGAGAACACTGAAGCTTTCTTT	.	TRBV12-3/TRBV12-4	medium-sized	TRBJ1-1
CSVEVTGGGEQFF	TGCAGCGTTGAAGTCACAGGGGGTGGTGAGCAGTTCTTC	TRBD1	TRBV29-1	.	TRBJ2-1
CASSSTGLDTGELFF	TGTGCCAGCAGCTCTACAGGTCTTGACACCGGGGAGCTGTTTTTT	.	TRBV11-2	many	TRBJ2-2
CSVGLGSGANVLTF	TGCAGCGTTGGTCTAGGCTCTGGGGCCAACGTCCTGACTTTC	.	TRBV29-1	few	TRBJ2-6
CASSGLGQGNSPLHF	TGTGCCAGCAGTGGCTTGGGACAGGGCAATTCACCCCTCCACTTT	TRBD1	TRBV6-1	many	TRBJ1-6
CASAGGGSNQPQHF	TGTGCCAGCGCCGGTGGGGGTAGCAATCAGCCCCAGCATTTT	.	TRBV5-5	.	TRBJ1-5
CASSLGDFGRDGELFF	TGTGCCAGCAGCTTGGGTGATTTCGGAAGGGACGGGGAGCTGTTTTTT	.	TRBV7-9	few	TRBJ2-2
CASSFDRGYGYTF	TGTGCCAGCAGTTTTGACAGGGGCTATGGCTACACCTTC	TRBD1	TRBV12-3/TRBV12-4	few	TRBJ1-2
CAIRTPRAGAYNEQFF	TGTGCCATCAGAACCCCTAGGGCGGGGGCTTACAATGAGCAGTTCTTC	.	TRBV10-3	many	TRBJ2-1
CASGGTGVPDTQYF	TGTGCCAGCGGCGGGACAGGGGTCCCAGATACGCAGTATTTT	TRBD1	TRBV2	.	TRBJ2-3
CASRGTSGTDTQYF	TGCGCCAGCAGGGGGACTAGCGGCACAGATACGCAGTATTTT	TRBD2	TRBV10-2	.	TRBJ2-3
CASSQDLQGIKTF	TGCGCCAGCAGCCAAGATTTACAGGGAATAAAAACCTTC	.	TRBV4-1	.	TRBJ1-2